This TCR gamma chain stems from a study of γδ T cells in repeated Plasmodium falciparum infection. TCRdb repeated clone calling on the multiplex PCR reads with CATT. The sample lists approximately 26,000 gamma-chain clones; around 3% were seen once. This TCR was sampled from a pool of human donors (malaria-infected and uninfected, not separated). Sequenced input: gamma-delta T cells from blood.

CDR3 sequence: CATWDGTRGQFF. CDR3 nucleotides: TGTGCCACCTGGGACGGGACCAGGGGCCAGTTCTTC. There is no J gene call, but TRGV2 is given as the V gene. The germline V gene encodes CDR1 EGSNGY and CDR2 YDSYNSKV. This CDR3 contains 12 residues.